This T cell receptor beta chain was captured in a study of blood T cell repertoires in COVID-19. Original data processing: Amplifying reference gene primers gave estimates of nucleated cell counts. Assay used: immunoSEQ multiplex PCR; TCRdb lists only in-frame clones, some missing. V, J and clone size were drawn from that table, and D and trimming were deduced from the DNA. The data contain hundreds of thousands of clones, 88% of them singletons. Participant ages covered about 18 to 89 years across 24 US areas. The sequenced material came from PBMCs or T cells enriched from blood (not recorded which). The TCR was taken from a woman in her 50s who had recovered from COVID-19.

The CDR3 coding sequence is TGTGCCAGCAGCCAAGCCAATTCCGAGCAGTACTTC. Translating it yields CASSQANSEQYF. V and J are TRBV3-1 (or the pseudogene TRBV3-2) and TRBJ2-7; D remains unclear. Germline V gene sequence: CDR1 LGHDT, CDR2 YNNKEL (reference sequence). V lost 1 base to trimming and J lost 6 bases, with 7 bases between them. This CDR3 has 12 amino acids.